This T cell receptor (beta chain) was profiled in a study of T cell repertoires in cytomegalovirus infection. Looking at the study overall: Recently described HLA-C-restricted plus well-studied HLA-B-restricted CMV epitopes were used. Carrying CMV and the relevant HLA type showed in public TCR beta signatures.

V gave up 8 bases and J gave up 4 bases, with 13 bases separating them. This CDR3 region has 13 residues. This clonotype turned up a few times. What it recognizes is unknown. Overall study results and limits: Based on cumulative public TCR beta family frequency, carriers of CMV plus the relevant HLA were identified. The ex vivo response was dominated by HLA-C-restricted CMV-specific TCR beta clonotypes.

TCRdb reprocessed the reads with MiXCR, giving one entry per CDR3 protein. The sample holds approximately 260,000 distinct CDR3 sequences, less than 25% seen once. This specimen was cultured PBMCs, taken from culture after CMV antigen stimulation. The V gene is TRBV12-3 or TRBV12-4, the J gene TRBJ2-3; D tentatively reads TRBD1 or TRBD2 (6 bases each). The origin of this receptor is a human donor in good health (CMV status not recorded). Some clones in this sample may be carry-over from other donors' samples. DNA for the CDR3: TGTGCCAGCGTAACCGGGGGCGCAGATACGCAGTATTTT. As protein: CASVTGGADTQYF.